The rows below give T cell receptor beta chains drawn from one sample of a study of blood T cell repertoires in COVID-19. The assay was immunoSEQ multiplex PCR, and TCRdb's table has in-frame clones only and misses some. In the table there are about 190,000 clones, around three quarters of which are singletons. Sequencing was done on a sample of peripheral blood. The receptors originated from a man aged 55 to 70 with active or convalescent COVID-19. CDR3s include the opening cysteine and the closing phenylalanine or tryptophan. A D gene is named only where the DNA matches it firmly. Part of the rows lack a size; the others show once, few, many or a class for expanded clones.

J	size	D	V	DNA	CDR3
TRBJ1-2	once	.	TRBV21-1	TGTGCCAGCAGCAAACGCGACTATGGCTACACCTTC	CASSKRDYGYTF
TRBJ1-6	.	.	TRBV27	TGTGCCAGCAGTTTAACCAGGTTGGCACCCCTCCACTTT	CASSLTRLAPLHF
TRBJ2-2	.	.	TRBV7-2	TGTGCCAGCAGCACACCGGGGGCCGGGGAGCTGTTTTTT	CASSTPGAGELFF
TRBJ1-2	.	.	TRBV19	TGTGCCAGTAACACAGGGTACGAATCGGATGGCTACACCTTC	CASNTGYESDGYTF
TRBJ2-7	.	TRBD1	TRBV4-1	TGCGCCAGCAGCCAAGTATTGAGAAGGACAGGGGGCAACGAGCAGTACTTC	CASSQVLRRTGGNEQYF
TRBJ1-1	.	.	TRBV7-3	TGTGCCAGCAGCCCCCAGGGTAACACTGAAGCTTTCTTT	CASSPQGNTEAFF
TRBJ1-3	.	.	TRBV9	TGTGCCAGCAGCGTAGGTACAGAGAATCCCATATATTTT	CASSVGTENPIYF
TRBJ2-3	.	TRBD2	TRBV11-3	TGTGCCAGCAGCGTCACGGGGGGGGCAGATACGCAGTATTTT	CASSVTGGADTQYF
TRBJ1-4	.	.	TRBV10-3	TGTGCCATCAAGGGGGAGGGTCATGAAAAACTGTTTTTT	CAIKGEGHEKLFF
TRBJ2-1	few	TRBD2	TRBV11-2	TGTGCCAGCAGCTTAGCTAGCGGGAGTACCCAGGAGCAGTTCTTC	CASSLASGSTQEQFF
TRBJ2-1	.	TRBD1	TRBV28	TGTGCCAGCACTCCCGGGACAGCATACAATGAGCAGTTCTTC	CASTPGTAYNEQFF
TRBJ2-3	.	.	TRBV28	TGTGCCAGCAGCCGTTCGGACTCCCAAAGGGATACGCAGTATTTT	CASSRSDSQRDTQYF
TRBJ1-5	.	TRBD1	TRBV27	TGTGCCAGCAGTTTATTAGGCAGGGGGCGGTTGGGCAGTCAGCCCCAGCATTTT	CASSLLGRGRLGSQPQHF
TRBJ2-5	.	TRBD1	TRBV4-3	TGCGCCAGCAGCCAAGATTGGAGAGGGCAGGGGGCGCGGGAGACCCAGTACTTC	CASSQDWRGQGARETQYF
TRBJ2-7	once	TRBD2	TRBV7-2	TGTGCCAGCAGCAGAGACGCGGGAGGACACTACGAGCAGTACTTC	CASSRDAGGHYEQYF
TRBJ2-3	once	.	TRBV28	TGTGCCAGCAGGTCAATCAGGGCCCCCACAGATACGCAGTATTTT	CASRSIRAPTDTQYF
TRBJ1-1	many	.	TRBV5-1	TGCGCCAGCAGCTTCAGCGGGCGGGACACTGAAGCTTTCTTT	CASSFSGRDTEAFF
TRBJ2-3	.	.	TRBV15	TGTGCCACCAGCAGGGTGGGGCTCACAGATACGCAGTATTTT	CATSRVGLTDTQYF
TRBJ1-6	.	.	TRBV5-4	TGTGCCAGCAGCCACAGAAATTCACCCCTCCACTTT	CASSHRNSPLHF
TRBJ2-1	.	TRBD1	TRBV6-5	TGTGCCAGCAGCTCCGGGGACAGGGCCAACAATGAGCAGTTCTTC	CASSSGDRANNEQFF
TRBJ1-1	.	.	TRBV28	TGTGCCAGCAGTCAAGGACAGACAAGAGGTGGAGCTTTCTTT	CASSQGQTRGGAFF